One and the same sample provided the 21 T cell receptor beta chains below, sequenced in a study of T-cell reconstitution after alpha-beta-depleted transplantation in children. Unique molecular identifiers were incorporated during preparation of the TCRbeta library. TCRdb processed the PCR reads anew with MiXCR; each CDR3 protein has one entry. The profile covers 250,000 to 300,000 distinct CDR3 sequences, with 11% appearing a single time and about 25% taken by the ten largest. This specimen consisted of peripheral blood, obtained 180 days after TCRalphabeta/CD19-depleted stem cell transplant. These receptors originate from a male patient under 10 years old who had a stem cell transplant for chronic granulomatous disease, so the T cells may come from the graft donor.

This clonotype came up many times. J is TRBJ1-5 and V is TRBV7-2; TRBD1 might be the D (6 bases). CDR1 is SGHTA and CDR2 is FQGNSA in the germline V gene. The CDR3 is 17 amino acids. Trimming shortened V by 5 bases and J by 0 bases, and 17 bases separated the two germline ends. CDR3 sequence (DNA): TGTGCCAGCAGCCAGGACAGCCTTACAAGTAGCAATCAGCCCCAGCATTTT. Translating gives CASSQDSLTSSNQPQHF.

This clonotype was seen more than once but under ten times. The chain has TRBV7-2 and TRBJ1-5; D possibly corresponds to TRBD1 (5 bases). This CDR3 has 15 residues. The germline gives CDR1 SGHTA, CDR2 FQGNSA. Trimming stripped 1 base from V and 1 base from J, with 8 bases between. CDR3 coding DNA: TGTGCCAGCAGCTTAGACAGGCTAAGCAATCAGCCCCAGCATTTT. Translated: CASSLDRLSNQPQHF.

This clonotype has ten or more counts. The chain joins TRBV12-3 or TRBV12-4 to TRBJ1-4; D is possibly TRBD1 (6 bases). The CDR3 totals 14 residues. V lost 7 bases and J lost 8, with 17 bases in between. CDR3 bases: TGTGCCAGCACCGACGGGGGGGCGGGGGAAAAACTGTTTTTT. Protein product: CASTDGGAGEKLFF.

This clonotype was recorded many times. The DNA for the CDR3 is TGTGCCAGCAGCCCCAGGGGACTAGCGGGAGGCACAGATACGCAGTATTTT. It translates to CASSPRGLAGGTDTQYF. The V call is TRBV7-2, the J call TRBJ2-3; 14 bases align to TRBD2. The CDR3 runs to 17 residues. Germline values: CDR1 SGHTA, CDR2 FQGNSA. V was clipped by 5 bases and J by 1 base; unmatched bases: 5.

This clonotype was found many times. CDR3 amino acids: CASSLVAETNTGELFF. The DNA of the CDR3 is TGTGCCAGCAGCTTAGTAGCCGAAACGAACACCGGGGAGCTGTTTTTT. V gene TRBV7-6 combines with J gene TRBJ2-2; no definite D call. Between the trimmed V and J ends, which lost 1 base and 0 bases, there was a span of 9 bases. The CDR3 loop spans 16 amino acids. CDR1 and CDR2 from the germline V gene are SGHVS and FNYEAQ.

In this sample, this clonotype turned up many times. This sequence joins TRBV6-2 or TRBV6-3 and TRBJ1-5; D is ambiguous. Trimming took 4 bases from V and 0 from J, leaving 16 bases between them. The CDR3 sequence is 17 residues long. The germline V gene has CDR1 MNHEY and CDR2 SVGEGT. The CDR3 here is CASSSGRTLYSNQPQHF. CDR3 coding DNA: TGTGCCAGCAGTTCCGGACGGACCTTGTATAGCAATCAGCCCCAGCATTTT.

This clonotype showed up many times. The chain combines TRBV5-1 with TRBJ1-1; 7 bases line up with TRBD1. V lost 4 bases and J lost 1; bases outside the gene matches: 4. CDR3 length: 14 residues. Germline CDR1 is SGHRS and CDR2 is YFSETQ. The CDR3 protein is CASSRGQRNTEAFF. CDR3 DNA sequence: TGCGCCAGCAGCCGGGGACAGAGGAACACTGAAGCTTTCTTT. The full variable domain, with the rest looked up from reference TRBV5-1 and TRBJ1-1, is KAGVTQTPRYLIKTRGQQVTLSCSPISGHRSVSWYQQTPGQGLQFLFEYFSETQRNKGNFPGRFSGRQFSNSRSEMNVSTLELGDSALYLCASSRGQRNTEAFFGQGTRLTVV.

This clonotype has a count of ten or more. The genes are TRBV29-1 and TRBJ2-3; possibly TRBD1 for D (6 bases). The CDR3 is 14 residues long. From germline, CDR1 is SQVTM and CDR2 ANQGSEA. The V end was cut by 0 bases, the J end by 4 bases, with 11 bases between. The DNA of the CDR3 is TGCAGCGTTGAAGATCCAACAGGGTCAGATACGCAGTATTTT. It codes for CSVEDPTGSDTQYF.

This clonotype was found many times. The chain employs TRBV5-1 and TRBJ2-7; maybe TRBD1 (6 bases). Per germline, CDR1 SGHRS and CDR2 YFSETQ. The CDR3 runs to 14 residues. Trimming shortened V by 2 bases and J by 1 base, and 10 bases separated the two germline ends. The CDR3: CASSFLDRSYEQYF. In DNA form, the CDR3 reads TGCGCCAGCAGCTTCTTAGACAGGTCCTACGAGCAGTACTTC.

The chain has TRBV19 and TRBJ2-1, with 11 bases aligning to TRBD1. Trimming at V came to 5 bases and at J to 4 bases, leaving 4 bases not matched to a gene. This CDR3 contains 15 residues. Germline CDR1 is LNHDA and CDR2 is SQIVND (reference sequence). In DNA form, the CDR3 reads TGTGCCAGTAGTCACGGGACAGGGGGATACAATGAGCAGTTCTTC. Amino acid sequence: CASSHGTGGYNEQFF.

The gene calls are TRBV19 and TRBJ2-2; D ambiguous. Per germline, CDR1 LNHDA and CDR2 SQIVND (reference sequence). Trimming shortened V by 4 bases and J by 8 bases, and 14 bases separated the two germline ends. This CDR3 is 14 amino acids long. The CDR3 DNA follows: TGTGCCAGTAGTAGTCCTACCGCTGGTGGGGAGCTGTTTTTT. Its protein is CASSSPTAGGELFF.

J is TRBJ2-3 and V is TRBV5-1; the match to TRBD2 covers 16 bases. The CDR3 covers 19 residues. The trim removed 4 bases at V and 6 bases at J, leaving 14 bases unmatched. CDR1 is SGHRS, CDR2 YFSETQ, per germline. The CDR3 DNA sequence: TGCGCCAGCAGCCTATCCCGCAGGGGACTAGCGGGAGGGCCGGATACGCAGTATTTT. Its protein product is CASSLSRRGLAGGPDTQYF.

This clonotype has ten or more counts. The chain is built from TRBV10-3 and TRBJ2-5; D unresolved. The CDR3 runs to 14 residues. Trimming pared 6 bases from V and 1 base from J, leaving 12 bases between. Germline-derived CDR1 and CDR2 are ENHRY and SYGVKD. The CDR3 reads CAISSAGIQETQYF. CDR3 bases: TGTGCCATCAGCTCGGCTGGGATCCAAGAGACCCAGTACTTC.

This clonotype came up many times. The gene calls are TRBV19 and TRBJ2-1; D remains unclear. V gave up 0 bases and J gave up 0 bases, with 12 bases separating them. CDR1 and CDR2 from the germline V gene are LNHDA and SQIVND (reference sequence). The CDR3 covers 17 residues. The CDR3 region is CASSIDFPPSSYNEQFF. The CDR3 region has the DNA TGTGCCAGTAGTATAGACTTTCCCCCGAGCTCCTACAATGAGCAGTTCTTC.

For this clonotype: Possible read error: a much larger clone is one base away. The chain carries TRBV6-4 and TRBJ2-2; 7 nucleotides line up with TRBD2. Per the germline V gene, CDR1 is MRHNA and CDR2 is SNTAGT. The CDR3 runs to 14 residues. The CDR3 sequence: CASSAQPTAGELLF. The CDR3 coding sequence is TGTGCCAGCAGTGCCCAACCGACCGCGGGGGAGCTGTTATTT.

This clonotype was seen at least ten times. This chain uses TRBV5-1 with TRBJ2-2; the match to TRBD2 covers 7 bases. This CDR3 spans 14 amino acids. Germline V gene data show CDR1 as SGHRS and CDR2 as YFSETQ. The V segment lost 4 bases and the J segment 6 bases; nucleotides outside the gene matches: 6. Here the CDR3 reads CASSVGGEAGELFF. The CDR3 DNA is TGCGCCAGCAGCGTGGGAGGGGAAGCCGGGGAGCTGTTTTTT.

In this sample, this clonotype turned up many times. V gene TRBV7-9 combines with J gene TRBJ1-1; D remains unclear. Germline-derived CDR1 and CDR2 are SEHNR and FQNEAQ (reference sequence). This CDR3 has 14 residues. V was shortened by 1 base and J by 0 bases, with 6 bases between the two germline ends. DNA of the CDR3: TGTGCCAGCAGCTTAGAAGGGATGAACACTGAAGCTTTCTTT. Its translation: CASSLEGMNTEAFF.

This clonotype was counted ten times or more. The chain's CDR3 is CASYGIAGTPRETQYF. The DNA for the CDR3 is TGTGCCAGCTACGGGATAGCAGGAACGCCTCGGGAGACCCAGTACTTC. The chain uses TRBV6-1 and TRBJ2-5; possible D gene TRBD2, 5 bases. Trimming left V 8 bases short and J 5 bases short, with 24 bases between. CDR1 is MNHNS and CDR2 is SASEGT in the germline V gene. The CDR3 has 16 residues.

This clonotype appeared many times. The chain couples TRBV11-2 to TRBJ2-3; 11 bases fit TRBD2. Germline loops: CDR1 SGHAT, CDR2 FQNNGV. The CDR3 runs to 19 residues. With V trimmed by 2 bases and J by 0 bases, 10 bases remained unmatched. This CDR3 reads CASSLLYRLAGGSTDTQYF. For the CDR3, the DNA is TGTGCCAGCAGCTTACTTTATCGGCTAGCGGGGGGTAGCACAGATACGCAGTATTTT.

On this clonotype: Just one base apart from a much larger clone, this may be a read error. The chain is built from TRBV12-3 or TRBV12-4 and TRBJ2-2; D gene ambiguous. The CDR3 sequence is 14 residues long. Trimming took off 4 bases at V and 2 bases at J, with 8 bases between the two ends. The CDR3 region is CASSYMVNTGELFF. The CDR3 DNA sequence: TGTGCCAGCAGTTACATGGTCAACACCGGGGAGCTGTTTTTT.

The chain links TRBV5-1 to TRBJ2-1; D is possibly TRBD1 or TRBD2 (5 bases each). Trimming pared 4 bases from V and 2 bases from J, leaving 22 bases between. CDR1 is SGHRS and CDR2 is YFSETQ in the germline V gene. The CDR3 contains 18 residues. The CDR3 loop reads CASSGDPDWTWTYNEQFF. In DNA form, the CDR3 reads TGCGCCAGCAGCGGGGACCCTGACTGGACCTGGACCTACAATGAGCAGTTCTTC.